The clone carrying this T cell receptor beta chain was found once. Its specificity is not known. The sample belongs to a study of OX40 agonist ivuxolimab in advanced cancers. About the research overall: Patients were dosed intravenously with ivuxolimab at 0.01 to 10 mg/kg every 2 weeks. The dose-escalation cohort had hepatocellular carcinoma, melanoma, renal cell or head and neck cancer.

CDR1 is MDHEN and CDR2 is SYDVKM in the germline V gene. The V end was cut by 8 bases, the J end by 3 bases, with 11 bases between. This CDR3 is built from 12 residues. Findings of the study overall: Expanded peripheral T cells had an undetermined antigen specificity.

This table comes from immunoSEQ multiplex PCR, and its TCRdb copy is limited to in-frame clones, with some not included. The sample lists about 99,000 clones; 90% to 95% were seen once. This specimen was CD4+ or CD8+ T cells sorted from blood, taken in a trial of the OX40 agonist ivuxolimab. This chain links TRBV28 with TRBJ2-7, with D maybe TRBD1 (6 bases). The source is an adult with an advanced solid tumor such as melanoma, head and neck, liver or kidney cancer. As DNA, the CDR3 is TGTGCCAGCGTCGGACAGCGCTACGAGCAGTACTTC. Translated, it gives CASVGQRYEQYF.